The 25 T cell receptor beta chains presented below share a single source sample, sequenced in a study of blood T cell repertoires in COVID-19. Data came from immunoSEQ multiplex PCR; TCRdb stores just in-frame clones and leaves some out. The sample shows approximately 60,000 clones, approximately 84% of them seen only once. The sequencing input was peripheral blood. These receptors were obtained from a middle-aged man with active COVID-19.

The chain recombines TRBV5-4 with TRBJ2-3; D is unclear. V was cut by 0 bases and J by 2 bases, with 10 bases left in between. The CDR3 sequence is 15 residues long. Germline values: CDR1 SGHNT, CDR2 YYREEE (reference sequence). In DNA form, the CDR3 reads TGTGCCAGCAGCTTGGAATGGGCAGACACAGATACGCAGTATTTT. This encodes CASSLEWADTDTQYF.

This chain connects TRBV11-2 to TRBJ1-4; a possible D gene is TRBD1 (5 bases). Trimming stripped 5 bases from V and 8 bases from J, with 15 bases between. The CDR3 loop spans 14 amino acids. CDR1 is SGHAT and CDR2 is FQNNGV in the germline V gene. This CDR3 reads CASSLGQGEEKLFF. CDR3 in DNA: TGTGCCAGCAGCCTGGGGCAAGGGGAAGAAAAACTGTTTTTT.

This chain uses TRBV6-4 with TRBJ2-1; maybe TRBD2 (5 bases). The ends were cut back, 2 bases at V and 5 bases at J, with 10 bases in the middle. Germline V CDR1 and CDR2: MRHNA, SNTAGT. The CDR3 totals 14 residues. In DNA, the CDR3 is TGTGCCAGCAGTGACGATAGCGAGAACAATGAGCAGTTCTTC. This codes for CASSDDSENNEQFF.

The chain couples TRBV9 to TRBJ1-1, with D possibly TRBD1 on 5 matching bases. Germline CDR1 and CDR2: SGDLS and YYNGEE. The CDR3 is made up of 13 amino acids. The V end was cut by 0 bases, the J end by 8 bases, with 11 bases between. The DNA of the CDR3 is TGTGCCAGCAGCGTAGAGGGCAGGGCCGAAGCTTTCTTT. As protein: CASSVEGRAEAFF. Variable domain in full (rest from reference TRBV9 and TRBJ1-1): DSGVTQTPKHLITATGQRVTLRCSPRSGDLSVYWYQQSLDQGLQFLIQYYNGEERAKGNILERFSAQQFPDLHSELNLSSLELGDSALYFCASSVEGRAEAFFGQGTRLTVV.

The V gene is TRBV10-1, the J gene TRBJ1-2, with a tentative D call TRBD1 (5 bases). Germline V gene lookup returns CDR1 WNHNN and CDR2 SYGVQD (reference sequence). The length of the CDR3 is 15 residues. The V and J ends lost 0 bases and 3 bases respectively, with 11 bases between them. The CDR3 nucleotides read TGCGCCAGCAGTGAGTCAGGCAGGGTCCACTATGGCTACACCTTC. Translating gives CASSESGRVHYGYTF.

The chain has TRBV28 and TRBJ1-2, with TRBD1 as a possible D gene (5 bases). This CDR3 comprises 13 residues. Trimming pared 6 bases from V and 8 bases from J, leaving 16 bases between. Germline CDR1 and CDR2: MDHEN and SYDVKM. The CDR3, as DNA: TGTGCCAGCAGACTAGGAGGGACGGGAGGCTACACCTTC. It encodes CASRLGGTGGYTF.

The gene calls are TRBV19 and TRBJ2-5; TRBD1 is a possible D gene (6 bases). The V gene's germline CDR1 is LNHDA and CDR2 SQIVND (reference sequence). V was clipped by 7 bases and J by 5 bases, with 20 bases between them. This CDR3 contains 15 residues. The DNA for the CDR3 is TGTGCCAGTAAAAAGACAGGAGATTTGGTTGAGACCCAGTACTTC. It is translated as CASKKTGDLVETQYF.

J is TRBJ1-1 and V is TRBV28; D not resolved. The germline V gene has CDR1 MDHEN and CDR2 SYDVKM. V shed 6 bases and J shed 1 base, with 9 bases lying between them. The CDR3 has 13 amino acids. The CDR3 nucleotides read TGTGCCAGCAGCGAAGCGCCGAACACTGAAGCTTTCTTT. This gives the protein CASSEAPNTEAFF.

The chain has TRBV19 and TRBJ2-7, with TRBD2 matching over 8 bases. The CDR3 is 15 amino acids. CDR1 and CDR2 (germline): LNHDA, SQIVND (reference sequence). The V and J ends lost 3 bases and 5 bases, in that order; junction bases with no gene match: 9. The CDR3 protein is CASSIREGPANEQYF. CDR3 sequence (DNA): TGTGCCAGTAGTATTCGGGAGGGACCAGCGAACGAGCAGTACTTC.

V is TRBV20-1 and J is TRBJ1-1, with D possibly matching TRBD1 (6 bases). V lost 3 bases and J 2 bases, leaving 13 bases between the germline ends. The germline CDR1 and CDR2 sequences are DFQATT and SNEGSKA (reference sequence). The CDR3 contains 14 residues. Here the CDR3 reads CSASYLDRNTEAFF. The CDR3 region has the DNA TGCAGTGCTAGTTACCTGGACAGAAACACTGAAGCTTTCTTT.

The chain carries TRBV5-4 and TRBJ2-3; 10 bases agree with TRBD2. CDR1 is SGHNT and CDR2 is YYREEE in the germline V gene (reference sequence). V dropped 4 bases and J dropped 2; count of bases not matched to a gene: 7. CDR3 length: 16 amino acids. CDR3 coding DNA: TGTGCCAGCAGCAGGGCAGCGGGGGGGGACACAGATACGCAGTATTTT. This codes for CASSRAAGGDTDTQYF.

V is TRBV27 and J is TRBJ2-3, with a tentative D call TRBD2 (6 bases). This CDR3 has 13 amino acids. Germline V gene lookup returns CDR1 MNHEY and CDR2 SMNVEV (reference sequence). The V end was cut by 10 bases, the J end by 6 bases, with 17 bases between. CDR3 residues: CATGGGRGDTQYF. The CDR3 nucleotides read TGTGCCACCGGGGGTGGCCGAGGGGATACGCAGTATTTT.

V and J are TRBV5-1 and TRBJ1-3; possible D gene TRBD1, 6 bases. V lost 4 bases, J lost 0 bases, and 14 bases lay in between. The CDR3 has 16 residues. Germline V lookup: CDR1 SGHRS, CDR2 YFSETQ. In DNA, the CDR3 is TGCGCCAGCAGCGCGACAGGCATAAGCTCTGGAAACACCATATATTTT. Residues: CASSATGISSGNTIYF.

V usage is TRBV5-1 and J usage is TRBJ2-7, with 14 bases fitting TRBD2. The germline gives CDR1 SGHRS, CDR2 YFSETQ. The V segment lost 4 bases and the J segment 3 bases; nucleotides outside the gene matches: 3. The CDR3 has 15 residues. The CDR3 sequence is CASSLGTSGGYEQYF. CDR3 coding DNA: TGCGCCAGCAGCCTGGGGACTAGCGGGGGCTACGAGCAGTACTTC.

The rearrangement uses TRBV28 and TRBJ1-4, with D perhaps matching TRBD1 (5 bases). Germline V CDR1 and CDR2: MDHEN, SYDVKM. V was clipped by 5 bases and J by 7 bases, with 14 bases between them. This CDR3 spans 14 amino acids. CDR3 DNA sequence: TGTGCCAGCAGTCCCGGACACCTCCGTGAAAAACTGTTTTTT. Amino acids: CASSPGHLREKLFF.

This clone was recorded a few times. V and J are TRBV19 and TRBJ1-2, with D possibly matching TRBD1 (5 bases). Deletions cut 6 bases from V and 3 bases from J, with 11 bases between. This CDR3 is built from 13 residues. Germline lookup yields CDR1 LNHDA and CDR2 SQIVND (reference sequence). The DNA of the CDR3 is TGTGCCAGTAGCTCGACAGCGTACTATGGCTACACCTTC. Its translation: CASSSTAYYGYTF.

The chain uses TRBV28 and TRBJ1-5, with D possibly matching TRBD1 (6 bases). Germline CDR1 MDHEN, CDR2 SYDVKM. This CDR3 is built from 15 residues. V was shortened by 6 bases and J by 2 bases, with 14 bases between the two germline ends. CDR3 coding DNA: TGTGCCAGCAGATTCAGGGGCACGGGCAATCAGCCCCAGCATTTT. Protein: CASRFRGTGNQPQHF.

This clone appeared once. V usage is TRBV6-6 and J usage is TRBJ1-5, with a tentative D call TRBD1 (6 bases). Trimming took off 0 bases at V and 8 bases at J, with 8 bases between the two ends. This CDR3 is built from 13 residues. Per the germline V gene, CDR1 is MNHNY and CDR2 is SVGAGI (reference sequence). The CDR3: CASSYSGGEPQHF. The DNA for the CDR3 is TGTGCCAGCAGTTACTCAGGGGGGGAGCCCCAGCATTTT.

The chain is built from TRBV12-3 or TRBV12-4 and TRBJ2-1; 7 nucleotides match TRBD2. This CDR3 is 11 amino acids long. V lost 4 bases and J lost 11; bases outside the gene matches: 2. CDR3 sequence (DNA): TGTGCCAGCAGTTACAGCGGGAAGCAGTTCTTC. Translating it yields CASSYSGKQFF.

This clone showed up just a few times. The genes are TRBV2 and TRBJ1-5, with 9 positions matching TRBD1. Germline V lookup: CDR1 SNHLY, CDR2 FYNNEI. V was pared by 7 bases and J by 0 bases, with 7 bases of the junction left unmatched. This CDR3 region has 16 residues. CDR3 loop: CASTQDRGASNQPQHF. DNA of the CDR3: TGTGCCAGCACCCAAGACAGGGGGGCTAGCAATCAGCCCCAGCATTTT.

This CDR3 is CASASGLVDTQYF. The CDR3 DNA sequence: TGTGCTAGTGCTAGTGGTTTGGTAGATACGCAGTATTTT. The chain links TRBV12-5 to TRBJ2-3, with unresolved D. Trimming took 7 bases from V and 5 from J, leaving 13 bases between them. The CDR3 extends over 13 amino acids. Germline V gives CDR1 LGHNT, CDR2 FRNRAP. The full variable domain, in which reference TRBV12-5 and TRBJ2-3 provide the parts outside the CDR3, is DARVTQTPRHKVTEMGQEVTMRCQPILGHNTVFWYRQTMMQGLELLAYFRNRAPLDDSGMPKDRFSAEMPDATLATLKIQPSEPRDSAVYFCASASGLVDTQYFGPGTRLTVL.

This rearrangement joins TRBV27 to TRBJ2-1; TRBD1 matches 10 bases. This CDR3 has 17 residues. Germline V lookup: CDR1 MNHEY, CDR2 SMNVEV (reference sequence). Trimming took 6 bases from V and 3 from J; bases not matched to a gene: 11. The CDR3 loop reads CASRSWTGQGGYNEQFF. The CDR3, as DNA: TGTGCCAGCAGGTCCTGGACAGGACAGGGGGGCTACAATGAGCAGTTCTTC.

This chain connects TRBV7-8 to TRBJ2-5; 8 nucleotides align to TRBD1. The junction had 12 bases not matched to a gene; V was cut back by 1 base and J by 5 bases. Germline V gene lookup returns CDR1 SGHVS and CDR2 FQNEAQ. The CDR3 runs to 17 residues. CDR3 nucleotide sequence: TGTGCCAGCAGCTTAGGCCTAATCCAGGGGGCCAGGGAGACCCAGTACTTC. Translating it yields CASSLGLIQGARETQYF.

CDR3 region: CSVGSGGVTGELFF. In DNA, the CDR3 is TGCAGCGTTGGTTCAGGGGGTGTCACCGGGGAGCTGTTTTTT. This chain connects TRBV29-1 to TRBJ2-2; 7 nucleotides agree with TRBD1. The length of the CDR3 is 14 residues. Unmatched junction bases numbered 6, after V lost 4 bases and J lost 4 bases. CDR1 and CDR2 (germline): SQVTM, ANQGSEA.

The table lists this clone with a count of one. The chain couples TRBV5-3 to TRBJ2-5; D possibly corresponds to TRBD1 (6 bases). TRBV5-3 is identified as an open reading frame with a role that is uncertain. The CDR3 is made up of 15 amino acids. Trimming took 4 bases from V and 5 from J, leaving 18 bases between them. CDR3 coding DNA: TGTGCCAGAAGCCCACGCCAGGGGTTGAGGGAGACCCAGTACTTC. Amino acid sequence: CARSPRQGLRETQYF.